This T cell receptor beta chain was documented in a study of blood T cell repertoires in COVID-19. Clones were sequenced by immunoSEQ multiplex PCR, and TCRdb holds only the in-frame ones, with some missing. The repertoire includes about 190,000 clones, about four fifths of them detected once, and under 8% sits in the top ten. This clone was observed a few times. CDR3 size: 15 residues. Germline V gene data show CDR1 as ENHRY and CDR2 as SYGVKD. V shed 3 bases and J shed 0 bases, with 12 bases lying between them. What was sequenced was peripheral blood. The chain combines TRBV10-3 with TRBJ2-7; tentatively, D is TRBD2 (7 bases). The clonotype comes from a man aged 60 to 69 with acute or convalescent COVID-19. CDR3 amino acids: CAISEGGGSSYEQYF. CDR3 nucleotides: TGTGCCATCAGTGAAGGCGGGGGCAGCTCCTACGAGCAGTACTTC.